Reported below is one T cell receptor (beta chain). Its antigen is as yet unknown. Generated by immunoSEQ multiplex PCR, the TCRdb table keeps only in-frame clones and is missing some. In the table there are some 41,000 clones, over 65% of which are singletons. CDR3 size: 16 residues. Germline values: CDR1 MGHRA, CDR2 YSYEKL. V was cut by 1 base and J by 3 bases, with 15 bases left in between. The data were taken from a study of PD-1 blockade in classical Hodgkin lymphoma. The wider study: Intravenous infusions of nivolumab 3 mg/kg reached patients every 2 weeks.

Autologous stem cell transplantation was followed by relapse in every patient, and brentuximab vedotin exposure varied. Classifying best responses yielded complete response, partial response or progressive disease. Study-wide findings and caveats: Baseline TCR diversity was reportedly lower in newly diagnosed patients than healthy donors.

V is TRBV4-1 and J is TRBJ1-2; D might be TRBD1 (5 bases). This TCR derives from a human donor with classical Hodgkin lymphoma. This specimen consisted of peripheral blood mononuclear cells (PBMCs), obtained at baseline. CDR3 DNA: TGCGCCAGCAGCCAAGCCCGGGACGGAGCTTACTATGGCTACACCTTC. It translates to CASSQARDGAYYGYTF.